This T cell receptor beta chain was captured in a study of cytomegalovirus exposure and HLA in healthy donors. In the PCR, 60 Vbeta and 13 Jbeta primers were used. Measured with immunoSEQ multiplex PCR; TCRdb has only the in-frame clones, and not every one. The sample shows roughly 150,000 clones, more than 75% of them seen only once. This clone was recorded a few times. As yet, its antigen is unknown. Germline CDR1 is MDHEN and CDR2 is SYDVKM. The CDR3 is made up of 10 amino acids. Broader study findings: Serostatus for CMV was the only available immune exposure information.

The chain uses TRBV28 and TRBJ1-2, with D hard to call. This TCR derives from a middle-aged woman in good health and CMV-seropositive. Specimen: PBMCs. The CDR3 is CAAGRDGYTF. CDR3 coding DNA: TGTGCAGCGGGTAGGGATGGCTACACCTTC.